The sequence of this T cell receptor beta chain was determined in a study of cytomegalovirus exposure and HLA in healthy donors. Primers for the PCR totalled 60 Vbeta and 13 Jbeta. Here immunoSEQ multiplex PCR was the method, and the copy in TCRdb shows in-frame clones only, minus some. The repertoire holds under 200,000 clones, with 60% to 80% as singletons. Sequenced: PBMCs. This TCR was recovered from a female donor in good health and CMV-seronegative.

This chain's CDR3 is CASSHPGNTEAFF. CDR3 sequence (DNA): TGTGCCAGCTCCCACCCGGGAAACACTGAAGCTTTCTTT. The chain couples TRBV18 to TRBJ1-1; D not certain. This CDR3 contains 13 residues. The V gene's germline CDR1 is KGHSH and CDR2 LQKENI. Between the trimmed V and J ends, which lost 6 bases and 2 bases, there was a span of 10 bases.